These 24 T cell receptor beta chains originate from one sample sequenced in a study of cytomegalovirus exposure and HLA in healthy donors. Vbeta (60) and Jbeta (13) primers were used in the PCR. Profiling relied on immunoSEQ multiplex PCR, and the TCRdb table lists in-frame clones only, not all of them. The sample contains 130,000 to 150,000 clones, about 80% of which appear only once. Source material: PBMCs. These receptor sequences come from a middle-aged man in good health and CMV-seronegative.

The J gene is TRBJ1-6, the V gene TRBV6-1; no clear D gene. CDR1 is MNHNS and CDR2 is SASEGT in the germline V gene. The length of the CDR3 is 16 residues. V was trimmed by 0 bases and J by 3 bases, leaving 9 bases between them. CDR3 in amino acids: CASSEAADYYNSPLHF. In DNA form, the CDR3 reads TGTGCCAGCAGTGAAGCCGCGGACTACTATAATTCACCCCTCCACTTT.

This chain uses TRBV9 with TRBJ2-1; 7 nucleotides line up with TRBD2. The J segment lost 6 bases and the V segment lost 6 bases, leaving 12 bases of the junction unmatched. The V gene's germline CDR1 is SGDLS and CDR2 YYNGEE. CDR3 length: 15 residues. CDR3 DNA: TGTGCCAGCAACCGCCTAGGGACTACCATCAATGAGCAGTTCTTC. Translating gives CASNRLGTTINEQFF.

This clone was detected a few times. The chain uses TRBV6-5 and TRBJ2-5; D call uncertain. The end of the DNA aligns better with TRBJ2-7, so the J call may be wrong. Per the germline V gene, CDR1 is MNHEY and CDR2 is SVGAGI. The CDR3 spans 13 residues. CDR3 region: CASSLTNLYEQYF. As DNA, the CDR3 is TGTGCCAGCAGTCTTACCAACCTTTACGAGCAGTACTTC.

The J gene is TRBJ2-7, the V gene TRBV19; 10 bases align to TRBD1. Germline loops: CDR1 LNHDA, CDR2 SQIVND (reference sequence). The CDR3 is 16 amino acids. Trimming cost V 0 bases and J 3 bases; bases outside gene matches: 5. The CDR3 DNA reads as TGTGCCAGTAGTATAGATTCGACAGGGGGCCGCTACGAGCAGTACTTC. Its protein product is CASSIDSTGGRYEQYF.

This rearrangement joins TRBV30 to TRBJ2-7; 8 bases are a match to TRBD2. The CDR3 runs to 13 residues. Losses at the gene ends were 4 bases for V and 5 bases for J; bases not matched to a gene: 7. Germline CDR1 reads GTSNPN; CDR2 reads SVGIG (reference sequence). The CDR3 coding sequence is TGTGCCTGGAATCAGGGTAGCGGGGACGAGCAGTACTTC. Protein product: CAWNQGSGDEQYF.

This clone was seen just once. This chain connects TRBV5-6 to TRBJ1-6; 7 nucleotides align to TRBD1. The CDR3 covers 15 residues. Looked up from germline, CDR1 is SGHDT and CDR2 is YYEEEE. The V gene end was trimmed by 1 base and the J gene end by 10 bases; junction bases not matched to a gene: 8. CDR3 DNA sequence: TGTGCCAGCAGCTTGTACCGACAGGGAGGATCACCCCTCCACTTT. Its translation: CASSLYRQGGSPLHF.

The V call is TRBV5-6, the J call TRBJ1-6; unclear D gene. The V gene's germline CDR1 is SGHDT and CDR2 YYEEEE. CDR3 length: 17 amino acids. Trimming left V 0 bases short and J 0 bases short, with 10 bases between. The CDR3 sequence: CASSLAAASSYNSPLHF. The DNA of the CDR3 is TGTGCCAGCAGCTTGGCCGCGGCTAGCTCCTATAATTCACCCCTCCACTTT. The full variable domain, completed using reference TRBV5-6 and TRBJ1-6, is DAGVTQSPTHLIKTRGQQVTLRCSPKSGHDTVSWYQQALGQGPQFIFQYYEEEERQRGNFPDRFSGHQFPNYSSELNVNALLLGDSALYLCASSLAAASSYNSPLHFGNGTRLTVT.

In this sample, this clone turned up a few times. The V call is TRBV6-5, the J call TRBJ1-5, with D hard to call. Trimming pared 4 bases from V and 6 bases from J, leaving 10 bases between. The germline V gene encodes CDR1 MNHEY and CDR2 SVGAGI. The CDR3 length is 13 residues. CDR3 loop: CASSLGASQPQHF. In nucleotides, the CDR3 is TGTGCCAGCAGTTTGGGCGCGAGTCAGCCCCAGCATTTT.

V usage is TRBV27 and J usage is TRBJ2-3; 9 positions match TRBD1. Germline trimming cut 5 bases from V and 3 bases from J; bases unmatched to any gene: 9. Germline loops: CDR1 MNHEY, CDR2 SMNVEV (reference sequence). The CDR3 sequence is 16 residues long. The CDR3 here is CASSILGTGRTDTQYF. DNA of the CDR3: TGTGCCAGCAGTATATTAGGGACAGGGAGGACAGATACGCAGTATTTT.

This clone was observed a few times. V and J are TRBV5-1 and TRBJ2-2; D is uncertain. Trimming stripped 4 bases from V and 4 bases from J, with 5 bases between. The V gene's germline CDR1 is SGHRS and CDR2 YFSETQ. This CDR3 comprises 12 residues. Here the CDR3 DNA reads TGCGCCAGCAGCGAGGTCACCGGGGAGCTGTTTTTT. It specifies CASSEVTGELFF.

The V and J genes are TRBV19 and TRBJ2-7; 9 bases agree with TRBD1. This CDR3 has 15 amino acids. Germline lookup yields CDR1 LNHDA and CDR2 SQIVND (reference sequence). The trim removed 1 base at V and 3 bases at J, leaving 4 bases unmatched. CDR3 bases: TGTGCCAGTAGTATAGCGGACAGGGGACACTACGAGCAGTACTTC. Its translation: CASSIADRGHYEQYF.

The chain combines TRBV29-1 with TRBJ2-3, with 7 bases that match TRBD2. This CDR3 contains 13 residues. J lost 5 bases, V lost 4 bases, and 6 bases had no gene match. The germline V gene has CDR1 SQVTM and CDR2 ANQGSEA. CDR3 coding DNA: TGCAGCGTTGGGGGACTACACCAAGATACGCAGTATTTT. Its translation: CSVGGLHQDTQYF.

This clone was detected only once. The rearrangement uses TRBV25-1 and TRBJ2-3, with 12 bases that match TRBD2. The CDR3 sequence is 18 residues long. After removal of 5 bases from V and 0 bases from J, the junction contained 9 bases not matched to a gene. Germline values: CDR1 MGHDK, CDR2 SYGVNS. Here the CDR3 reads CASSIRTSGDPSTDTQYF. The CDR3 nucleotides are TGTGCCAGCAGTATCCGGACTAGCGGGGACCCTAGCACAGATACGCAGTATTTT.

CDR3 residues: CASSFPGGGNTIYF. CDR3 DNA: TGTGCCAGCAGTTTTCCCGGCGGGGGAAACACCATATATTTT. The chain combines TRBV28 with TRBJ1-3; D gene ambiguous. CDR1 is MDHEN, CDR2 SYDVKM, per germline. V gave up 3 bases and J gave up 4 bases, with 10 bases separating them. This CDR3 comprises 14 residues.

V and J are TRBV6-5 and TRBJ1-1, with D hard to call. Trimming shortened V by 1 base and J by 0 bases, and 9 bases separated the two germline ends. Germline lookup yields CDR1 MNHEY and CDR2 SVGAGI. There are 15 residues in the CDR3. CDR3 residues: CASSYYGRVNTEAFF. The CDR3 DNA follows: TGTGCCAGCAGTTACTATGGGAGGGTGAACACTGAAGCTTTCTTT.

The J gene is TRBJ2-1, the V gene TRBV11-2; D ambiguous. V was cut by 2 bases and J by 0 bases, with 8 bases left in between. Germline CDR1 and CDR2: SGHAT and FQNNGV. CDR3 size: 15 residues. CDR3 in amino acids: CASSLRPGSYNEQFF. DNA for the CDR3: TGTGCCAGCAGCTTACGGCCGGGCTCCTACAATGAGCAGTTCTTC. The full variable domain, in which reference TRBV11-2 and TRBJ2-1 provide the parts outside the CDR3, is EAGVAQSPRYKIIEKRQSVAFWCNPISGHATLYWYQQILGQGPKLLIQFQNNGVVDDSQLPKDRFSAERLKGVDSTLKIQPAKLEDSAVYLCASSLRPGSYNEQFFGPGTRLTVL.

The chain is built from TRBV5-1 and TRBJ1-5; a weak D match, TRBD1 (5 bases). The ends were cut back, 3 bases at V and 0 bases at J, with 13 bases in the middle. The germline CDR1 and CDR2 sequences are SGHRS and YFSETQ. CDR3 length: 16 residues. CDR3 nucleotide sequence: TGCGCCAGCAGCTCAGGAGGGACGGATAGCAATCAGCCCCAGCATTTT. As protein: CASSSGGTDSNQPQHF.

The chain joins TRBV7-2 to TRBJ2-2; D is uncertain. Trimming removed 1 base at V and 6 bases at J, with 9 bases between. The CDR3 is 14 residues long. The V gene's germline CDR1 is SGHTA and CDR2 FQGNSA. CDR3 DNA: TGTGCCAGCAGCTTAGGGCTAGAAGCCGGGGAGCTGTTTTTT. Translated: CASSLGLEAGELFF. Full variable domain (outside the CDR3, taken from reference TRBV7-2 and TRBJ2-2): GAGVSQSPSNKVTEKGKDVELRCDPISGHTALYWYRQSLGQGLEFLIYFQGNSAPDKSGLPSDRFSAERTGGSVSTLTIQRTQQEDSAVYLCASSLGLEAGELFFGEGSRLTVL.

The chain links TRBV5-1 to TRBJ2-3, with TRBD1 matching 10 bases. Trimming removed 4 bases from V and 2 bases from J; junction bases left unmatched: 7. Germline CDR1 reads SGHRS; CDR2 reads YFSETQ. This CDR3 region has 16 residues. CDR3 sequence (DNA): TGCGCCAGCAGCATCGGACAGGGGGGTACCACAGATACGCAGTATTTT. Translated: CASSIGQGGTTDTQYF.

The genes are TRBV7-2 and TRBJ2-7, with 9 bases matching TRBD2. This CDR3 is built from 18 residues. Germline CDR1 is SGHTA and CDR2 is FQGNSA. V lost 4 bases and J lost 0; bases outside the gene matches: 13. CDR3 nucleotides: TGTGCCAGCAGCTCGCAGATTAGCGGGGGCCTCAGCTCCTACGAGCAGTACTTC. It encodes CASSSQISGGLSSYEQYF.

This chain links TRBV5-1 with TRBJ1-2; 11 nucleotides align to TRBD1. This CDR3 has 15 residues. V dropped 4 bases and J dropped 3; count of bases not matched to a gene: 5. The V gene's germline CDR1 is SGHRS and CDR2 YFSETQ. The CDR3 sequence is CASSIGQGAHYGYTF. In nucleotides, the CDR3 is TGCGCCAGCAGCATAGGACAGGGGGCCCACTATGGCTACACCTTC.

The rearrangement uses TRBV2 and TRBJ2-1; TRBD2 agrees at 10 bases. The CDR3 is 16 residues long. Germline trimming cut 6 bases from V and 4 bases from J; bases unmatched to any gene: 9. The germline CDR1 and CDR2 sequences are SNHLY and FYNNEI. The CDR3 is CASREYSGGPYNEQFF. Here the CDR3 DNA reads TGTGCCAGCAGGGAGTATAGCGGGGGGCCGTACAATGAGCAGTTCTTC.

CDR3 in DNA: TGTGCCAGCAGCGTAGATGGTAGCGGAAGCACAGATACGCAGTATTTT. As protein: CASSVDGSGSTDTQYF. The rearrangement uses TRBV9 and TRBJ2-3; D might be TRBD2 (6 bases). Germline-derived CDR1 and CDR2 are SGDLS and YYNGEE. V lost 0 bases to trimming and J lost 0 bases, with 11 bases between them. This CDR3 is built from 16 residues.

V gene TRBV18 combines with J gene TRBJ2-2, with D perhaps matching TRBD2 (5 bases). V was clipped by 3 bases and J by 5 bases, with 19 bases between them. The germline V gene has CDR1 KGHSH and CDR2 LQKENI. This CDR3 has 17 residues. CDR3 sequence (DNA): TGTGCCAGCTCACCGGGAATTAGGGCTCCGGGAACCGGGGAGCTGTTTTTT. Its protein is CASSPGIRAPGTGELFF.